The 30 T cell receptor beta chains listed next were all sequenced from one sample in a study of blood T cell repertoires in COVID-19. Assay used: immunoSEQ multiplex PCR; TCRdb lists only in-frame clones, some missing. The sample carries under 200,000 clones, roughly 88% recorded once. The sequencing sample was made of peripheral blood. These receptors were obtained from a woman aged 80 or older with acute or convalescent COVID-19.

This clone was found once. The V and J genes are TRBV6-5 and TRBJ2-5; perhaps TRBD1 as D (6 bases). The closer fit of TRBJ2-7 to the DNA end suggests the J call may be wrong. Germline assignment: CDR1 MNHEY and CDR2 SVGAGI. This CDR3 has 13 residues. CDR3 sequence (DNA): TGTGCCAGCAGTCTCGCAGGGGACTACGAGCAGTACTTC. Protein product: CASSLAGDYEQYF.

In nucleotides, the CDR3 is TGCGCCAGCAGCCACCTCTTCCGACAGGCGCTGAATCAGCCCCAGCATTTT. Its protein is CASSHLFRQALNQPQHF. V and J are TRBV4-1 and TRBJ1-5, with TRBD1 as a possible D gene (6 bases). CDR1 is MGHRA and CDR2 is YSYEKL in the germline V gene. V lost 3 bases and J 4 bases, leaving 19 bases between the germline ends. This CDR3 comprises 17 residues.

The CDR3 region has the DNA TGTGCCAGCAGCTTCGGGACAGGTGGCTACACCTTC. This gives the protein CASSFGTGGYTF. The V and J genes are TRBV5-4 and TRBJ1-2; TRBD1 agrees at 8 bases. Per the germline V gene, CDR1 is SGHNT and CDR2 is YYREEE (reference sequence). V shed 2 bases and J 7 bases; nucleotides not matched to a gene: 1. CDR3 length: 12 amino acids.

The chain recombines TRBV3-1 (or the pseudogene TRBV3-2) with TRBJ1-2, with TRBD1 matching over 7 bases. There are 15 residues in the CDR3. The germline V gene has CDR1 LGHDT and CDR2 YNNKEL (reference sequence). Trimming cost V 3 bases and J 8 bases; bases outside gene matches: 12. CDR3 DNA: TGTGCCAGCAGCCACCGGGACAGTGGAGAATCCGGCTACACCTTC. Protein: CASSHRDSGESGYTF.

The J gene is TRBJ1-2, the V gene TRBV6-1; 7 nucleotides match TRBD1. CDR3 length: 16 residues. Germline CDR1 MNHNS, CDR2 SASEGT. With 2 bases clipped from V and 1 base from J, the junction kept 7 bases outside the gene matches. This chain's CDR3 is CASSELWTGSNYGYTF. The CDR3 bases are TGTGCCAGCAGTGAACTATGGACAGGAAGTAACTATGGCTACACCTTC.

The chain joins TRBV9 to TRBJ2-1; TRBD2 aligns across 10 bases. This CDR3 is 15 amino acids long. The J segment lost 6 bases and the V segment lost 0 bases, leaving 3 bases of the junction unmatched. The V gene's germline CDR1 is SGDLS and CDR2 YYNGEE. The CDR3 sequence is CASSVVAGGPNEQFF. CDR3 DNA sequence: TGTGCCAGCAGCGTAGTAGCGGGGGGTCCCAATGAGCAGTTCTTC.

The rearrangement joins TRBV4-2 to TRBJ2-4, with TRBD2 as a possible D gene (5 bases). Trimming took 3 bases from V and 7 from J, leaving 19 bases between them. This CDR3 region has 16 residues. Per germline, CDR1 LGHNA and CDR2 YNFKEQ. CDR3 in amino acids: CASSHQLVPLDNIQYF. Here the CDR3 DNA reads TGTGCCAGCAGCCACCAACTAGTCCCACTGGACAACATTCAGTACTTC.

The genes are TRBV7-9 and TRBJ2-7, with 8 bases aligning to TRBD1. CDR1 and CDR2 (germline): SEHNR, FQNEAQ (reference sequence). This CDR3 spans 15 amino acids. The V gene end was trimmed by 5 bases and the J gene end by 3 bases; junction bases not matched to a gene: 9. CDR3 protein: CASSLRQGSGYEQYF. Written as DNA, the CDR3 is TGTGCCAGCAGCCTGAGACAGGGGTCTGGCTACGAGCAGTACTTC.

The chain couples TRBV11-2 to TRBJ2-1, with 12 bases matching TRBD2. The germline CDR1 and CDR2 sequences are SGHAT and FQNNGV. The CDR3 contains 15 residues. J was trimmed by 8 bases and V by 5 bases; bases with no gene match: 7. The CDR3 protein is CASSPSGRAMDEQFF. In DNA form, the CDR3 reads TGTGCCAGCAGCCCTAGCGGGAGGGCCATGGATGAGCAGTTCTTC.

This clone is a singleton in its sample. For the CDR3, the DNA is TGTGCCAGCAGCTTAACCGCAGGGGGCGACGAGCAGTACTTC. Translation gives CASSLTAGGDEQYF. The V call is TRBV7-9, the J call TRBJ2-7, with 8 bases identical to TRBD1. With 2 bases clipped from V and 5 bases from J, the junction kept 5 bases outside the gene matches. CDR3 size: 14 residues. CDR1 SEHNR and CDR2 FQNEAQ come from the germline V gene (reference sequence).

The chain links TRBV4-3 to TRBJ2-1, with TRBD2 matching over 11 bases. CDR1 is LGHNA and CDR2 is YSLEER in the germline V gene. V gave up 4 bases and J gave up 4 bases; unmatched junction bases: 3. The CDR3 has 15 residues. The CDR3 loop is CASSRVAGGYNEQFF. In DNA, the CDR3 is TGCGCCAGCAGCCGAGTAGCGGGGGGGTACAATGAGCAGTTCTTC.

The chain employs TRBV6-1 and TRBJ1-5; 8 bases match TRBD1. Losses at the gene ends were 4 bases for V and 1 base for J; bases not matched to a gene: 6. Germline loops: CDR1 MNHNS, CDR2 SASEGT. The CDR3 consists of 16 residues. The CDR3 nucleotides read TGTGCCAGCAGTGTACCGACAGGGGTAAGCAATCAGCCCCAGCATTTT. It is translated as CASSVPTGVSNQPQHF.

The genes are TRBV10-3 and TRBJ1-5, with D unresolved. The CDR3 is 12 residues long. V was shortened by 2 bases and J by 4 bases, with 3 bases between the two germline ends. Germline V gene data show CDR1 as ENHRY and CDR2 as SYGVKD. CDR3 region: CAISELNQPQHF. The CDR3, as DNA: TGTGCCATCAGTGAGCTAAATCAGCCCCAGCATTTT.

The chain carries TRBV10-3 and TRBJ1-1; D is perhaps TRBD1 (5 bases). The V end lost 8 bases, the J end lost 1 base, and 11 bases lay between the germline ends. Germline V gene data show CDR1 as ENHRY and CDR2 as SYGVKD. This CDR3 spans 13 amino acids. CDR3 region: CAIQGVWNTEAFF. CDR3 DNA: TGTGCCATCCAGGGCGTGTGGAACACTGAAGCTTTCTTT.

The chain recombines TRBV7-8 with TRBJ1-1, with a tentative D call TRBD1 (5 bases). The germline gives CDR1 SGHVS, CDR2 FQNEAQ. The V and J ends lost 6 bases and 1 base respectively, with 15 bases between them. There are 15 residues in the CDR3. Here the CDR3 reads CASRTSGGANTEAFF. CDR3 in DNA: TGTGCCAGCAGGACCTCGGGAGGGGCGAACACTGAAGCTTTCTTT.

This chain connects TRBV7-2 to TRBJ1-4; unclear D gene. The V gene's germline CDR1 is SGHTA and CDR2 FQGNSA. The V end was cut by 2 bases, the J end by 4 bases, with 8 bases between. The CDR3 length is 14 residues. The CDR3 reads CASSLNLYNEKLFF. In nucleotides, the CDR3 is TGTGCCAGCAGCTTAAATCTTTATAATGAAAAACTGTTTTTT.

The genes are TRBV11-3 and TRBJ2-2; D is uncertain. The V end was cut by 4 bases, the J end by 4 bases, with 13 bases between. This CDR3 contains 15 residues. Germline CDR1 and CDR2: SGHNT and YENEEA. DNA of the CDR3: TGTGCCAGCAGCTCCGGCCGGGTCAGCACCGGGGAGCTGTTTTTT. It translates to CASSSGRVSTGELFF. The whole variable domain, remainder taken from reference TRBV11-3 and TRBJ2-2, is EAGVVQSPRYKIIEKKQPVAFWCNPISGHNTLYWYLQNLGQGPELLIRYENEEAVDDSQLPKDRFSAERLKGVDSTLKIQPAELGDSAVYLCASSSGRVSTGELFFGEGSRLTVL.

In its sample, this clone was seen a few times. The chain uses TRBV2 and TRBJ2-7; TRBD1 agrees at 10 bases. The V and J ends lost 4 bases and 1 base, in that order; junction bases with no gene match: 7. This CDR3 region has 16 residues. The germline V gene has CDR1 SNHLY and CDR2 FYNNEI. CDR3 in amino acids: CASSGVGGQGSYEQYF. In DNA form, the CDR3 reads TGTGCCAGCAGTGGAGTCGGGGGACAGGGGTCCTACGAGCAGTACTTC. The entire variable domain, with the rest obtained from reference TRBV2 and TRBJ2-7, is as follows: EPEVTQTPSHQVTQMGQEVILRCVPISNHLYFYWYRQILGQKVEFLVSFYNNEISEKSEIFDDQFSVERPDGSNFTLKIRSTKLEDSAMYFCASSGVGGQGSYEQYFGPGTRLTVT.

This clone is a singleton in its sample. J is TRBJ1-4 and V is TRBV2; D perhaps matches TRBD1 (5 bases). Between the trimmed V and J ends, which lost 2 bases and 7 bases, there was a span of 14 bases. Germline assignment: CDR1 SNHLY and CDR2 FYNNEI. The CDR3 consists of 15 residues. CDR3 in amino acids: CASSESRGVAEKLFF. The CDR3 DNA follows: TGTGCCAGCAGTGAATCCCGGGGGGTTGCTGAAAAACTGTTTTTT.

The chain combines TRBV4-3 with TRBJ2-5; 7 nucleotides line up with TRBD2. Per germline, CDR1 LGHNA and CDR2 YSLEER. The CDR3 is 18 residues long. The trim removed 0 bases at V and 5 bases at J, leaving 15 bases unmatched. DNA for the CDR3: TGCGCCAGCAGCCAAGAAGAAACGGGGGGAAATCTGGGGGAGACCCAGTACTTC. Encoded protein: CASSQEETGGNLGETQYF.

The V call is TRBV19, the J call TRBJ1-1; 7 positions match TRBD1. The CDR3 runs 13 residues. With 10 bases clipped from V and 0 bases from J, the junction kept 5 bases outside the gene matches. Germline CDR1 reads LNHDA; CDR2 reads SQIVND (reference sequence). The CDR3 coding sequence is TGTGCCACATACAGGGGCATGAACACTGAAGCTTTCTTT. Translated, it gives CATYRGMNTEAFF.

J is TRBJ1-2 and V is TRBV30; TRBD1 matches 9 bases. CDR3 length equals 13 residues. Germline lookup yields CDR1 GTSNPN and CDR2 SVGIG (reference sequence). With V trimmed by 3 bases and J by 8 bases, 7 bases remained unmatched. The CDR3 region is CAWRITGGAGYTF. CDR3 nucleotide sequence: TGTGCCTGGAGGATTACAGGGGGCGCGGGCTACACCTTC.

Only a few counts were recorded for this clone. The gene calls are TRBV6-5 and TRBJ1-2; D remains ambiguous. This CDR3 has 13 residues. The germline V gene has CDR1 MNHEY and CDR2 SVGAGI. Trimming took 2 bases from V and 5 from J, leaving 9 bases between them. In DNA, the CDR3 is TGTGCCAGCAGTTACGGAGGTAGTTATGGCTACACCTTC. It is translated as CASSYGGSYGYTF.

This clone was counted only a few times. The V and J genes are TRBV18 and TRBJ1-1, with D maybe TRBD1 (6 bases). This CDR3 has 15 amino acids. CDR1 and CDR2 from the germline V gene are KGHSH and LQKENI. Trimming left V 6 bases short and J 0 bases short, with 14 bases between. The CDR3 DNA follows: TGTGCCAGCTCCGGCATGGGACAATTGAACACTGAAGCTTTCTTT. Its translation: CASSGMGQLNTEAFF.

The chain has TRBV12-3 or TRBV12-4 and TRBJ1-1; D is undetermined. CDR3 length equals 13 residues. V lost 3 bases to trimming and J lost 6 bases, with 11 bases between them. The CDR3 protein is CASSFGVVPEAFF. The CDR3 DNA reads as TGTGCCAGCAGTTTTGGAGTGGTACCTGAAGCTTTCTTT.

J is TRBJ1-6 and V is TRBV3-1 (or the pseudogene TRBV3-2); 8 bases fit TRBD1. CDR1 and CDR2 (germline): LGHDT, YNNKEL (reference sequence). This CDR3 has 15 amino acids. The V and J ends lost 0 bases and 7 bases, in that order; junction bases with no gene match: 2. Here the CDR3 reads CASSQEPGGNSPLHF. The CDR3, as DNA: TGTGCCAGCAGCCAAGAGCCAGGGGGCAATTCACCCCTCCACTTT.

V and J are TRBV27 and TRBJ1-4; 8 nucleotides agree with TRBD1. The germline V gene has CDR1 MNHEY and CDR2 SMNVEV (reference sequence). This CDR3 is built from 13 residues. The junction had 3 bases not matched to a gene; V was cut back by 6 bases and J by 6 bases. The chain's CDR3 is CASSRQGYEKLFF. As DNA, the CDR3 is TGTGCCAGCAGCAGACAGGGGTATGAAAAACTGTTTTTT.

This sequence joins TRBV27 and TRBJ2-6, with D perhaps TRBD2 (7 bases). The CDR3 sequence is 20 residues long. Germline V gene data show CDR1 as MNHEY and CDR2 as SMNVEV (reference sequence). Trimming took off 2 bases at V and 1 base at J, with 21 bases between the two ends. The CDR3 reads CASSLAAMGGAISGANVLTF. The CDR3 nucleotides are TGTGCCAGCAGTTTAGCTGCGATGGGGGGGGCGATATCTGGGGCCAACGTCCTGACTTTC.

V is TRBV12-5 and J is TRBJ1-4, with D possibly being TRBD1 (5 bases). This CDR3 comprises 17 residues. V was trimmed by 4 bases and J by 4 bases, leaving 19 bases between them. Germline V CDR1 and CDR2: LGHNT, FRNRAP. The CDR3 DNA is TGTGCTAGTGGTTACCGAGGAGCAGGGACTCTTAATGAAAAACTGTTTTTT. It codes for CASGYRGAGTLNEKLFF.

The chain links TRBV10-3 to TRBJ2-3; D remains unclear. V dropped 0 bases and J dropped 3 bases, with 13 bases sitting between them. CDR3 length equals 16 residues. Per the germline V gene, CDR1 is ENHRY and CDR2 is SYGVKD. The CDR3 DNA reads TGTGCCATCAGTGAGTCAGAGAGAGCAGGTACAGATACGCAGTATTTT. Its translation is CAISESERAGTDTQYF.